This T cell receptor beta chain is drawn from a study of blood T cell repertoires in COVID-19. The overall study: Acute-phase and convalescent COVID-19 samples originated in the United States, Italy and Spain. PBMCs, B-cell-depleted T cells, or T cells provided the cDNA or gDNA that made up the material.

In the original workflow: Reference gene primer amplification yielded estimated nucleated cell counts. The repertoire was sequenced with immunoSEQ multiplex PCR; TCRdb's copy has only in-frame clones and lacks some. That table gives V, J and clone size, and the DNA gave D and trimming. The data hold 35,000 to 45,000 clones, with approximately 80% observed a single time. V lost 10 bases, J lost 7 bases, and 15 bases stayed unmatched. The CDR3 runs 14 residues. Germline values: CDR1 ENHRY, CDR2 SYGVKD. This clone was picked up a small number of times. The J gene is TRBJ1-2, the V gene TRBV10-3; 7 nucleotides align to TRBD1. This sequence was found in a man between 65 and 80 years old with acute or convalescent COVID-19. Material for sequencing was peripheral blood. CDR3 sequence reads: CATAGTQGLVGYTF. CDR3 DNA sequence: TGTGCCACCGCCGGGACACAGGGGCTGGTTGGCTACACCTTC.